A selection of T cell receptor beta chains follows, all from one sample in a study of blood T cells in healthy people across ages. One entry per CDR3 protein, called by TCRdb with MiXCR from the 5' RACE reads. The sample contains roughly 800,000 distinct CDR3 sequences, roughly 64% of which appear only once. The sample was blood. The source is a man in his thirties or forties in good health. Both conserved end residues are trimmed from each CDR3. Fields, in order: V gene, CDR3 protein.

v_gene: TRBV6-1; CDR3aa: ASSGDRPETQY
v_gene: TRBV7-2; CDR3aa: ASRNHYNEQF
v_gene: TRBV29-1; CDR3aa: SVDFSWANTEAF
v_gene: TRBV20-1; CDR3aa: SVIGDNEQF
v_gene: TRBV6-1; CDR3aa: ASSEVWDRAGNEQF
v_gene: TRBV7-2; CDR3aa: ASSLVGLAQNEQF
v_gene: TRBV4-2; CDR3aa: ASSQDPLASYEQY
v_gene: TRBV30; CDR3aa: AWSVLDTNTGELF
v_gene: TRBV20-1; CDR3aa: SARDPGWSLSEQY
v_gene: TRBV7-2; CDR3aa: ASSLYAAGNTEAF
v_gene: TRBV20-1; CDR3aa: SARQGGGREQY
v_gene: TRBV7-9; CDR3aa: ASSLSTGGLETQY
v_gene: TRBV24-1; CDR3aa: ATSPPGENYGYT
v_gene: TRBV20-1; CDR3aa: SAMPTGTGGKETQY
v_gene: TRBV7-9; CDR3aa: ASSLAPTNYNEQF
v_gene: TRBV4-2; CDR3aa: ASSQDTETQY
v_gene: TRBV20-1; CDR3aa: SADLQRARNEQF
v_gene: TRBV5-1; CDR3aa: ASRWGQGAYGYT
v_gene: TRBV3-1; CDR3aa: ASSQGPLRLAGDNEQF
v_gene: TRBV28; CDR3aa: ASRPGQGQSPLH
v_gene: TRBV29-1; CDR3aa: SARSNDNEQF
v_gene: TRBV2; CDR3aa: ASSEASGYSYNEQF
v_gene: TRBV7-9; CDR3aa: ASSAGGVEQF
v_gene: TRBV7-2; CDR3aa: ASSLSVREATEAF
v_gene: TRBV7-2; CDR3aa: ASSFFAGESAQF
v_gene: TRBV29-1; CDR3aa: SSNPSGRVNEQF
v_gene: TRBV20-1; CDR3aa: SAARTSGSADTQY
v_gene: TRBV7-2; CDR3aa: ASSPRAGDSYEQY
v_gene: TRBV7-2; CDR3aa: ASSSQGMGTQY
v_gene: TRBV20-1; CDR3aa: SARRGTGQETQY
v_gene: TRBV25-1; CDR3aa: ASSEFRAGQETQY
v_gene: TRBV6-5; CDR3aa: ASSKGYSNQPQH
v_gene: TRBV20-1; CDR3aa: SATTRVPFYEQY